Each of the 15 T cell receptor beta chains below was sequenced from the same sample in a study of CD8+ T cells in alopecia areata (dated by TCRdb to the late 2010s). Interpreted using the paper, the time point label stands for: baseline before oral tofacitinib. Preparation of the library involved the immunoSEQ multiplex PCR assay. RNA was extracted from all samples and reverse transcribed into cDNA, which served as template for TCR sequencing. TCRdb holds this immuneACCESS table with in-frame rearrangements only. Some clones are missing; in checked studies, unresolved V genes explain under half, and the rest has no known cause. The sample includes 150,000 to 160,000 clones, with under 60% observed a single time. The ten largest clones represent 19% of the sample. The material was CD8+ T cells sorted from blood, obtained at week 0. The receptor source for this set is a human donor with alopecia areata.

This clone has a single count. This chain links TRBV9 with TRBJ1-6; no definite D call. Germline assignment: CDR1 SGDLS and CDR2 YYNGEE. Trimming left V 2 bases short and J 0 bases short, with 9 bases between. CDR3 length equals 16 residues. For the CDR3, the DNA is TGTGCCAGCAGCGTCCGACCTCACTCCTATAATTCACCCCTCCACTTT. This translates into CASSVRPHSYNSPLHF.

CDR3 nucleotides: TGTGCCAGCAGCCCGAGGACAGGGACAGACTACGAGCAGTACTTC. Protein sequence: CASSPRTGTDYEQYF. The chain is built from TRBV2 and TRBJ2-7; 8 bases are shared with TRBD1. The CDR3 has 15 residues. V was clipped by 6 bases and J by 3 bases; unmatched bases: 10. The germline CDR1 and CDR2 sequences are SNHLY and FYNNEI.

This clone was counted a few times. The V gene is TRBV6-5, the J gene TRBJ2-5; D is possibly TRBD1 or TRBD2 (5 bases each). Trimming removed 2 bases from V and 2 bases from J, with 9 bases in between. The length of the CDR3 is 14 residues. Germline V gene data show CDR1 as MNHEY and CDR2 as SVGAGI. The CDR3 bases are TGTGCCAGCAGTTACAGGGGAGTACAAGAGACCCAGTACTTC. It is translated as CASSYRGVQETQYF.

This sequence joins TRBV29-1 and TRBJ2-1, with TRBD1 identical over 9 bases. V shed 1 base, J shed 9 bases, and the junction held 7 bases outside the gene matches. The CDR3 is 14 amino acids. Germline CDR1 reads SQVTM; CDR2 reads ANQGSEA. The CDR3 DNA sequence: TGCAGCGTTGAAGGGACAGGGGCCAAGTCTGAGCAGTTCTTC. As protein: CSVEGTGAKSEQFF.

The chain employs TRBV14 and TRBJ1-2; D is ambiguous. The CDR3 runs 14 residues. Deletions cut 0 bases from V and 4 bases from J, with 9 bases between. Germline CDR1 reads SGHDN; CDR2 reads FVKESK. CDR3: CASSQDHPGYGYTF. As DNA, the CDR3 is TGTGCCAGCAGCCAAGATCATCCGGGCTATGGCTACACCTTC.

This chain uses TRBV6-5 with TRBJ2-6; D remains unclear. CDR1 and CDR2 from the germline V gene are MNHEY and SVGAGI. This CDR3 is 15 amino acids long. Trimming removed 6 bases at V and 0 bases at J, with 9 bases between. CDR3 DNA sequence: TGTGCCAGCAGCCTAACGGGCTCTGGGGCCAACGTCCTGACTTTC. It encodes CASSLTGSGANVLTF.

The CDR3 here is CASSEEGVQPQHF. Here the CDR3 DNA reads TGTGCCAGCAGTGAAGAGGGGGTTCAGCCCCAGCATTTT. The chain joins TRBV25-1 to TRBJ1-5; D may be TRBD1 (6 bases). V was trimmed by 2 bases and J by 6 bases, leaving 8 bases between them. The CDR3 is made up of 13 amino acids. Germline-derived CDR1 and CDR2 are MGHDK and SYGVNS.

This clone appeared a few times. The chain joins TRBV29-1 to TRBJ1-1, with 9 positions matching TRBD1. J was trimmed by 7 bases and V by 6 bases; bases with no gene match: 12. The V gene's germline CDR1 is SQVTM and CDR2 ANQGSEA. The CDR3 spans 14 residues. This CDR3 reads CSVGFLTGGVEAFF. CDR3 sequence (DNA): TGCAGCGTGGGGTTTTTGACAGGGGGTGTTGAAGCTTTCTTT.

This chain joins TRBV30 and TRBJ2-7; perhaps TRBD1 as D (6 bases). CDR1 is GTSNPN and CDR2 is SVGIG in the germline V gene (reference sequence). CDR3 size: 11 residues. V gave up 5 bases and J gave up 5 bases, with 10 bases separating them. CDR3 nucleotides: TGTGCCTGGGCTCAGGGGCACGAGCAGTACTTC. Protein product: CAWAQGHEQYF.

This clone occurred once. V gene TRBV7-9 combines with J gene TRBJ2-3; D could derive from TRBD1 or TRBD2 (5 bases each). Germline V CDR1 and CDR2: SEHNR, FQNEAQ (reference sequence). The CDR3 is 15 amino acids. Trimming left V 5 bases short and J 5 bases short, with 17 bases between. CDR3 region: CASSPAGDQRDTQYF. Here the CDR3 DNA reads TGTGCCAGCAGCCCTGCCGGGGACCAGAGAGATACGCAGTATTTT. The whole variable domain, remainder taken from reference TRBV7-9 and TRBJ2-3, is DTGVSQNPRHKITKRGQNVTFRCDPISEHNRLYWYRQTLGQGPEFLTYFQNEAQLEKSRLLSDRFSAERPKGSFSTLEIQRTEQGDSAMYLCASSPAGDQRDTQYFGPGTRLTVL.

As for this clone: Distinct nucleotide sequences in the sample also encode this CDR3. This CDR3 is CSVGGQSYEQYF. In DNA, the CDR3 is TGCAGCGTCGGTGGACAGTCCTACGAGCAGTACTTC. The rearrangement uses TRBV29-1 and TRBJ2-7, with a tentative D call TRBD1 (6 bases). Deletions cut 6 bases from V and 1 base from J, with 10 bases between. This CDR3 has 12 residues. Germline V gene lookup returns CDR1 SQVTM and CDR2 ANQGSEA.

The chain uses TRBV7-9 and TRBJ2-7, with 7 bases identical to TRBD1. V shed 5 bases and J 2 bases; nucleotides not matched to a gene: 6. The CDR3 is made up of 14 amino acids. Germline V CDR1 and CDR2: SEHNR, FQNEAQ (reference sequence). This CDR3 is CASSARDSTYEQYF. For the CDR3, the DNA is TGTGCCAGCAGCGCCCGGGACAGCACCTACGAGCAGTACTTC.

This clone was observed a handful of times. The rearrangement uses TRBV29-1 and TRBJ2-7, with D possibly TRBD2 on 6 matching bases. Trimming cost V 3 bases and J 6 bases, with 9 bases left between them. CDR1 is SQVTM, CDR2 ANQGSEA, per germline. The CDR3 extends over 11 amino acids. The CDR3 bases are TGCAGCGTTGATAGCGGTGGCGAGCAGTACTTC. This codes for CSVDSGGEQYF.

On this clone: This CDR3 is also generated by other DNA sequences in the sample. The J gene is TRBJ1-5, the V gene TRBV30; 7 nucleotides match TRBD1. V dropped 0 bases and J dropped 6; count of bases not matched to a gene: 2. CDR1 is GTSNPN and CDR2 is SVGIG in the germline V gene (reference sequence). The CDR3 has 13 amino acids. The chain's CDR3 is CAWSVQGGQPQHF. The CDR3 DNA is TGTGCCTGGAGTGTCCAGGGGGGTCAGCCCCAGCATTTT.

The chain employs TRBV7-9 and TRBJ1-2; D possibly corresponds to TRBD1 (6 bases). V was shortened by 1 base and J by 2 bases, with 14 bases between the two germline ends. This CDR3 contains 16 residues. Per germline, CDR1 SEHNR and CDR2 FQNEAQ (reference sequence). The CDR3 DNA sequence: TGTGCCAGCAGCTTAGACGACAGGTCGAGAAACTATGGCTACACCTTC. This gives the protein CASSLDDRSRNYGYTF.